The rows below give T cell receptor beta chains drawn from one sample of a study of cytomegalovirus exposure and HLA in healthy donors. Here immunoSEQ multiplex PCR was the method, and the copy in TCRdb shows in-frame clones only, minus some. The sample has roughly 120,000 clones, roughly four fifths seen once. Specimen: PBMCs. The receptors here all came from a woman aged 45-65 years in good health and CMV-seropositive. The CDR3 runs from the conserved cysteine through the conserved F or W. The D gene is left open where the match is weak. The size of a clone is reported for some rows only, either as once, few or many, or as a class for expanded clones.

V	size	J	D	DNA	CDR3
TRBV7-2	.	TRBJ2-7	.	TGTGCCAGCAGCCACAGGGAACACTACGAGCAGTACTTC	CASSHREHYEQYF
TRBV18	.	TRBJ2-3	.	TGTGCCAGCTCACCACCGATGGCGGCGGATACGCAGTATTTT	CASSPPMAADTQYF
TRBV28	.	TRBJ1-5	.	TGTGCCAGCAGTTTTCGGGAGGAAGATCAGCCCCAGCATTTT	CASSFREEDQPQHF
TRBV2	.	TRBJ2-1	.	TGTGCCAGCAGTGTGGGTGAGAAGACTAACAATGAGCAGTTCTTC	CASSVGEKTNNEQFF
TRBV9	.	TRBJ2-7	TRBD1	TGTGCCAGCAGCGTGGGGGACAGGGGAAGGGAGCAGTACTTC	CASSVGDRGREQYF
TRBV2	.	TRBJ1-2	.	TGTGCCAGCAGGGATAGGGAGGGTGGCTACACCTTC	CASRDREGGYTF
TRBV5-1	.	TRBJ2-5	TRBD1	TGCGCCAGCCTGCCAGGGACAGGGGGCAGAGAGACCCAGTACTTC	CASLPGTGGRETQYF
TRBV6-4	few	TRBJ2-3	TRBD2	TGTGCCAGCAGTGACATGTCGGGGGGGCCTACAGATACGCAGTATTTT	CASSDMSGGPTDTQYF
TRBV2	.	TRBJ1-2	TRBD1	TGTGCCAGCAGAGCCTGGGACAGGGGAAGCTATGGCTACACCTTC	CASRAWDRGSYGYTF
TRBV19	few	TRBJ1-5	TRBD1	TGTGCCAGTAGTATGGGGACAGGTTTTAATCAGCCCCAGCATTTT	CASSMGTGFNQPQHF
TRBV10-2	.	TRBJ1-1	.	TGCGCCAGCAGTGAGTCGACTGGGGGCGAAGCTTTCTTT	CASSESTGGEAFF
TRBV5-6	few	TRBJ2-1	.	TGTGCCAGCAGCTTGCCTGGGCCGTACAATGAGCAGTTCTTC	CASSLPGPYNEQFF
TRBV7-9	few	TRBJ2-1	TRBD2	TGTGCCAGCAGCTTCACGGGGGGGTATCAGTTCTTC	CASSFTGGYQFF
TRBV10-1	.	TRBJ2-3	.	TGCGCCAGCACCCAACAGGGATTCACAGATACGCAGTATTTT	CASTQQGFTDTQYF
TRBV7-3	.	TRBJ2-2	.	TGTGCCAGCAGCTTATTCGGTCGAGGGACACCCGGGGAGCTGTTTTTT	CASSLFGRGTPGELFF
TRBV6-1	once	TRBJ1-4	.	TGTGCCAGCAGTGATCCTCTCCTAGGGGGATTTCGGCCAACTAATGAAAAACTGTTTTTT	CASSDPLLGGFRPTNEKLFF
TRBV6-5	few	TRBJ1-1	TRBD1	TGTGCCAGCAGTGGGACAGGGCGGAACACTGAAGCTTTCTTT	CASSGTGRNTEAFF
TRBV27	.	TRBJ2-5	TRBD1	TGTGCCAGCAGCTACGGACAGGGGAGGCAAGAGACCCAGTACTTC	CASSYGQGRQETQYF
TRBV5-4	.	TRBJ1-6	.	TGTGCCAGCAGCTTGGACCCCAGGGGTAATTCACCCCTCCACTTT	CASSLDPRGNSPLHF
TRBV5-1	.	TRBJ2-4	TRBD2	TGCGCCAGCAGCTCGTCGACTAGCGGGGGGGCCTATAACATTCAGTACTTC	CASSSSTSGGAYNIQYF
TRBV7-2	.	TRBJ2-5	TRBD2	TGTGCCAGCAGCTTCTCTAGCGGGGGCCTTCCGTACCAAGAGACCCAGTACTTC	CASSFSSGGLPYQETQYF
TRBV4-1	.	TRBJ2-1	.	TGCGCCAGCAGCCAGCCAGGGGCGGCCCTACAGTTCTTC	CASSQPGAALQFF
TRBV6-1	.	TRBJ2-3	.	TGTGCCAGCAGTGAACCCGGGACAGATACGCAGTATTTT	CASSEPGTDTQYF
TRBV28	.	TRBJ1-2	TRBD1	TGTGCCAGCAGTTTAGCCCGGACAGGGGCAGACTATGGCTACACCTTC	CASSLARTGADYGYTF
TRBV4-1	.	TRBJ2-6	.	TGCGCCAGCAGCGATCCCAGGGGCGCTGGGGCCAACGTCCTGACTTTC	CASSDPRGAGANVLTF
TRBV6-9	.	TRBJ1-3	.	TGTGCCAGCAGTTATCCTAGGGGCCAAGGAAACACCATATATTTT	CASSYPRGQGNTIYF